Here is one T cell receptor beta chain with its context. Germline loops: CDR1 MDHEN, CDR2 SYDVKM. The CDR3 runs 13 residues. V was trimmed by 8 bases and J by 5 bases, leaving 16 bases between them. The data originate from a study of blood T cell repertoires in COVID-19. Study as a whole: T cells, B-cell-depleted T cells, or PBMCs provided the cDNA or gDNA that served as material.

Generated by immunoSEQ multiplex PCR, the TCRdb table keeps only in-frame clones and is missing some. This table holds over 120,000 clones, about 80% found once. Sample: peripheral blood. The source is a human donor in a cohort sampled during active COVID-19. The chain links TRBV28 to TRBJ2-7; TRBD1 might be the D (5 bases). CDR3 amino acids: CASAGPGWDEQYF. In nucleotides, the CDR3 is TGTGCCAGCGCCGGGCCAGGGTGGGACGAGCAGTACTTC.